The 24 T cell receptor beta chains below all came from one sample that was sequenced in a study of radiation and T cells in renal cell carcinoma. The time point here: blood 4 weeks post-SBRT, at nephrectomy. The treatment denotes: 15 Gy SBRT to primary tumor, nephrectomy 4 weeks later. The protocol was immunoSEQ multiplex PCR, while the TCRdb copy is restricted to in-frame clones and leaves out a portion. This table has some 46,000 clones, roughly 80% appearing once. Sequences were derived from blood, sampled from a patient whose treatment included radiotherapy and nephrectomy. The receptors originated from a woman in her 70s with renal cell carcinoma.

This clone occurred once. The chain couples TRBV7-2 to TRBJ2-5; D is uncertain. The V end lost 2 bases, the J end lost 2 bases, and 12 bases lay between the germline ends. This CDR3 is built from 15 residues. CDR1 SGHTA and CDR2 FQGNSA come from the germline V gene. CDR3 loop: CASSLSGMGQETQYF. In nucleotides, the CDR3 is TGTGCCAGCAGCTTATCGGGCATGGGTCAAGAGACCCAGTACTTC.

V is TRBV5-1 and J is TRBJ2-1, with a tentative D call TRBD2 (6 bases). V gave up 2 bases and J gave up 5 bases, with 11 bases separating them. Germline V gene sequence: CDR1 SGHRS, CDR2 YFSETQ. The CDR3 extends over 14 amino acids. This CDR3 reads CASSFRGTDNEQFF. The CDR3 DNA follows: TGCGCCAGCAGCTTCCGCGGGACGGACAATGAGCAGTTCTTC.

This sequence joins TRBV6-6 and TRBJ2-7; D gene unclear. Germline lookup yields CDR1 MNHNY and CDR2 SVGAGI (reference sequence). The CDR3 consists of 15 residues. Trimming shortened V by 7 bases and J by 2 bases, and 18 bases separated the two germline ends. CDR3 coding DNA: TGTGCCAGCACCCTGAATCGGCAGCTACCCTACGAGCAGTACTTC. As protein: CASTLNRQLPYEQYF.

The chain recombines TRBV5-1 with TRBJ1-1; 9 bases fit TRBD1. J gave up 3 bases and V 4 bases, and 4 bases lay outside the gene matches. The germline V gene has CDR1 SGHRS and CDR2 YFSETQ. The CDR3 covers 14 residues. The CDR3, as DNA: TGCGCCAGCAGCGCTAGGACAGGGGACACTGAAGCTTTCTTT. It translates to CASSARTGDTEAFF.

V and J are TRBV18 and TRBJ2-2; 7 positions match TRBD2. CDR1 KGHSH and CDR2 LQKENI come from the germline V gene. The CDR3 extends over 14 amino acids. V lost 3 bases, J lost 3 bases, and 1 base stayed unmatched. CDR3 bases: TGTGCCAGCTCACCCGCGGGAGACACCGGGGAGCTGTTTTTT. This encodes CASSPAGDTGELFF.

This sequence joins TRBV6-6 and TRBJ1-1, with 7 bases lining up with TRBD1. There are 15 residues in the CDR3. J was trimmed by 5 bases and V by 0 bases; bases with no gene match: 6. Germline loops: CDR1 MNHNY, CDR2 SVGAGI (reference sequence). The CDR3 nucleotides read TGTGCCAGCAGTTACTCGCAGGGGGGAGAAACTGAAGCTTTCTTT. Its protein product is CASSYSQGGETEAFF.

This sequence joins TRBV6-1 and TRBJ1-3; D not resolved. This CDR3 spans 14 amino acids. Germline CDR1 is MNHNS and CDR2 is SASEGT. V shed 10 bases and J shed 0 bases, with 13 bases lying between them. CDR3 bases: TGTGCCATCCATTGGGCCGGCTCTGGAAACACCATATATTTT. Residues: CAIHWAGSGNTIYF.

V is TRBV11-2 and J is TRBJ2-3; TRBD1 or TRBD2 may be the D gene (6 bases each). V lost 4 bases and J lost 1, with 12 bases in between. Germline assignment: CDR1 SGHAT and CDR2 FQNNGV. The CDR3 sequence is 15 residues long. CDR3 nucleotide sequence: TGTGCCAGCAGCTCGTTCCGGGGGCGCACAGATACGCAGTATTTT. Amino acids: CASSSFRGRTDTQYF.

The rearrangement uses TRBV19 and TRBJ2-1, with 12 positions matching TRBD2. Germline CDR1 reads LNHDA; CDR2 reads SQIVND (reference sequence). The CDR3 covers 17 residues. V was pared by 8 bases and J by 7 bases, with 15 bases of the junction left unmatched. CDR3 sequence (DNA): TGTGCCAGTGGATTGGGGCTAGCGGGAGGGATGGATAATGAGCAGTTCTTC. This translates into CASGLGLAGGMDNEQFF. The full variable domain, rest sourced from reference TRBV19 and TRBJ2-1, is DGGITQSPKYLFRKEGQNVTLSCEQNLNHDAMYWYRQDPGQGLRLIYYSQIVNDFQKGDIAEGYSVSREKKESFPLTVTSAQKNPTAFYLCASGLGLAGGMDNEQFFGPGTRLTVL.

The chain links TRBV6-1 to TRBJ2-3; tentative D call: TRBD2 (6 bases). V lost 8 bases and J lost 2, with 14 bases in between. Germline CDR1 MNHNS, CDR2 SASEGT. The CDR3 is 14 residues long. CDR3 protein: CASLEAGPTDTQYF. DNA of the CDR3: TGTGCCAGCCTTGAGGCGGGGCCCACAGATACGCAGTATTTT.

The rearrangement uses TRBV6-1 and TRBJ2-7; no firm D call. The CDR3 covers 14 residues. CDR1 MNHNS and CDR2 SASEGT come from the germline V gene. Trimming removed 8 bases at V and 5 bases at J, with 19 bases between. This chain's CDR3 is CASVARRTANEQYF. Here the CDR3 DNA reads TGTGCCAGCGTGGCCCGGCGGACGGCTAACGAGCAGTACTTC.

The chain joins TRBV19 to TRBJ2-3; 7 nucleotides agree with TRBD1. V was clipped by 5 bases and J by 2 bases; unmatched bases: 10. Germline assignment: CDR1 LNHDA and CDR2 SQIVND (reference sequence). The CDR3 extends over 16 amino acids. The CDR3 DNA reads TGTGCCAGTAGTGCCCAACCGACAGGGTACACAGATACGCAGTATTTT. This encodes CASSAQPTGYTDTQYF.

This clone was seen only a few times. This chain links TRBV27 with TRBJ2-7; D not certain. CDR1 and CDR2 from the germline V gene are MNHEY and SMNVEV (reference sequence). Trimming took off 5 bases at V and 3 bases at J, with 11 bases between the two ends. The CDR3 loop spans 13 amino acids. In DNA, the CDR3 is TGTGCCAGCAGTGAACCGCCGGGCTACGAGCAGTACTTC. Translating it yields CASSEPPGYEQYF.

This sequence joins TRBV4-1 and TRBJ2-1; D is uncertain. Germline V lookup: CDR1 MGHRA, CDR2 YSYEKL. V gave up 2 bases and J gave up 0 bases, with 11 bases separating them. The CDR3 is 16 residues long. CDR3: CASSQHDLISYNEQFF. The CDR3 nucleotides are TGCGCCAGCAGCCAACACGACTTGATCTCCTACAATGAGCAGTTCTTC.

This chain uses TRBV2 with TRBJ1-1, with TRBD1 matching over 7 bases. Germline trimming cut 7 bases from V and 5 bases from J; bases unmatched to any gene: 13. The CDR3 extends over 15 amino acids. Germline values: CDR1 SNHLY, CDR2 FYNNEI. CDR3 coding DNA: TGTGCCAGCACCGAACAGGGGATGGTACAGACTGAAGCTTTCTTT. It translates to CASTEQGMVQTEAFF.

V gene TRBV5-1 combines with J gene TRBJ2-2; D is ambiguous. Trimming shortened V by 0 bases and J by 5 bases, and 8 bases separated the two germline ends. The CDR3 has 14 amino acids. Germline V gene data show CDR1 as SGHRS and CDR2 as YFSETQ. The CDR3: CASSLELQTGELFF. The CDR3 DNA sequence: TGCGCCAGCAGCTTGGAGCTGCAGACCGGGGAGCTGTTTTTT. The whole variable domain, remainder taken from reference TRBV5-1 and TRBJ2-2, is KAGVTQTPRYLIKTRGQQVTLSCSPISGHRSVSWYQQTPGQGLQFLFEYFSETQRNKGNFPGRFSGRQFSNSRSEMNVSTLELGDSALYLCASSLELQTGELFFGEGSRLTVL.

The chain employs TRBV5-1 and TRBJ2-5; D possibly matches TRBD1 or TRBD2 (7 bases each). Germline V gene data show CDR1 as SGHRS and CDR2 as YFSETQ. This CDR3 is 16 amino acids long. Trimming took 2 bases from V and 5 from J, leaving 19 bases between them. CDR3 amino acids: CASSFNVAGGDETQYF. In DNA form, the CDR3 reads TGCGCCAGCAGCTTTAACGTGGCAGGGGGGGACGAGACCCAGTACTTC.

The V call is TRBV10-2, the J call TRBJ1-1; 7 positions agree with TRBD1. The CDR3 loop spans 14 amino acids. In germline, CDR1 is WSHSY, CDR2 SAAADI. The V and J ends lost 2 bases and 6 bases, in that order; junction bases with no gene match: 6. The chain's CDR3 is CASSEQGGGPEAFF. The CDR3, as DNA: TGCGCCAGCAGTGAGCAGGGGGGCGGTCCTGAAGCTTTCTTT.

The V and J genes are TRBV14 and TRBJ2-1, with TRBD2 matching over 11 bases. After removal of 5 bases from V and 6 bases from J, the junction contained 9 bases not matched to a gene. The germline V gene encodes CDR1 SGHDN and CDR2 FVKESK. The CDR3 runs to 16 residues. In nucleotides, the CDR3 is TGTGCCAGCAGCACGCGGACTAGCGGGTACGTCAATGAGCAGTTCTTC. It codes for CASSTRTSGYVNEQFF.

This chain connects TRBV7-8 to TRBJ2-1; TRBD2 matches 9 bases. Germline values: CDR1 SGHVS, CDR2 FQNEAQ. This CDR3 is 15 amino acids long. Trimming took 3 bases from V and 9 from J; bases not matched to a gene: 9. The chain's CDR3 is CASSFGSAGGVEQFF. CDR3 coding DNA: TGTGCCAGCAGCTTTGGGAGTGCGGGAGGGGTTGAGCAGTTCTTC.

The chain combines TRBV11-2 with TRBJ1-1; D not resolved. The CDR3 contains 12 residues. The germline CDR1 and CDR2 sequences are SGHAT and FQNNGV. The V gene lost 8 bases and the J gene lost 5 bases, with 12 bases spanning the gap. The CDR3 DNA reads TGTGCCAGCTCGAGGTGGGGTACTGAAGCTTTCTTT. Translating it yields CASSRWGTEAFF.

The chain carries TRBV6-6 and TRBJ2-7; D remains ambiguous. The CDR3 covers 13 residues. The V gene lost 4 bases and the J gene lost 3 bases, with 10 bases spanning the gap. Germline CDR1 reads MNHNY; CDR2 reads SVGAGI (reference sequence). CDR3: CASSSLGNYEQYF. In nucleotides, the CDR3 is TGTGCCAGCAGTTCGCTTGGGAACTACGAGCAGTACTTC.

This chain links TRBV9 with TRBJ2-3; TRBD2 might be the D (6 bases). The germline V gene has CDR1 SGDLS and CDR2 YYNGEE. The ends were cut back, 0 bases at V and 1 base at J, with 9 bases in the middle. There are 15 residues in the CDR3. CDR3 in amino acids: CASSVAGDGTDTQYF. CDR3 bases: TGTGCCAGCAGCGTAGCGGGAGACGGCACAGATACGCAGTATTTT.

The genes are TRBV4-1 and TRBJ2-1; the D is unclear. The CDR3 totals 14 residues. Trimming took 3 bases from V and 4 from J, leaving 10 bases between them. Germline CDR1 reads MGHRA; CDR2 reads YSYEKL. The CDR3 DNA reads TGCGCCAGCAGCCAGCGCGACTCTTACAATGAGCAGTTCTTC. The encoded protein is CASSQRDSYNEQFF.